Sequencing of this T cell receptor (beta chain) was carried out in a study of blood T cells in healthy people across ages. Investigators took ten milliliters of peripheral blood from every donor. A J-beta primer mix and a sample-barcoded 5' primer were used in a second PCR of about 7 to 12 cycles. TCRdb analysed the 5' RACE reads with MiXCR anew, one entry per CDR3 protein. Of about 1,600,000 distinct CDR3 sequences listed, around 39% are singletons. This CDR3 has 15 amino acids. V shed 3 bases and J shed 7 bases, with 19 bases lying between them. The clonotype originates from a woman between 18 and 29 years old in good health. Sequenced: blood. V is TRBV12-3 or TRBV12-4 and J is TRBJ2-7, with TRBD2 as a possible D gene (5 bases). The CDR3 is CASSFSLADYNEQYF. Here the CDR3 DNA reads TGTGCCAGCAGTTTCTCCTTAGCCGACTACAATGAGCAGTACTTC.